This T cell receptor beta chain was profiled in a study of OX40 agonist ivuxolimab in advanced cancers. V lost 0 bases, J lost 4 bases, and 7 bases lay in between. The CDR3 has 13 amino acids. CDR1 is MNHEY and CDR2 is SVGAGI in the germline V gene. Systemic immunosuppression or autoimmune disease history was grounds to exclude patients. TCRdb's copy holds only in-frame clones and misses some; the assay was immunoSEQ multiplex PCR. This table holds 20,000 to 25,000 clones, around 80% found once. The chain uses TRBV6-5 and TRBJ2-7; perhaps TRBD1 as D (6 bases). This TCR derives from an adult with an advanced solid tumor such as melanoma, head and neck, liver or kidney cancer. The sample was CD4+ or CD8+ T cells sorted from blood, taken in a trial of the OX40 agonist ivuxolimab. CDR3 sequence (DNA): TGTGCCAGCAGTTACTCGGGGGCGTACGAGCAGTACTTC. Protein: CASSYSGAYEQYF.